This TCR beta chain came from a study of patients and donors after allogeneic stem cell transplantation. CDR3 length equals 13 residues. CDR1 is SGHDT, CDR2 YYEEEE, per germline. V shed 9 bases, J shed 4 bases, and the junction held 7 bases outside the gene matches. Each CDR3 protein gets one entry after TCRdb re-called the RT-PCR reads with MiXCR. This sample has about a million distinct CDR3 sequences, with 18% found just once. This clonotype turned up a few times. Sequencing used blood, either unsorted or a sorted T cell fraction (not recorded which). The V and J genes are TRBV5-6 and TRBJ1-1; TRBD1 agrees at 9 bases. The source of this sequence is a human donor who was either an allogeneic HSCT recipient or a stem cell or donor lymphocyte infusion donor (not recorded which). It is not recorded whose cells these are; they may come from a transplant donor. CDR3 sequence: CAIATGGSTEAFF. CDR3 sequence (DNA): TGTGCCATTGCGACAGGGGGAAGCACTGAAGCTTTCTTT. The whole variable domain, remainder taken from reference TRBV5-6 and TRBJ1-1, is DAGVTQSPTHLIKTRGQQVTLRCSPKSGHDTVSWYQQALGQGPQFIFQYYEEEERQRGNFPDRFSGHQFPNYSSELNVNALLLGDSALYLCAIATGGSTEAFFGQGTRLTVV.